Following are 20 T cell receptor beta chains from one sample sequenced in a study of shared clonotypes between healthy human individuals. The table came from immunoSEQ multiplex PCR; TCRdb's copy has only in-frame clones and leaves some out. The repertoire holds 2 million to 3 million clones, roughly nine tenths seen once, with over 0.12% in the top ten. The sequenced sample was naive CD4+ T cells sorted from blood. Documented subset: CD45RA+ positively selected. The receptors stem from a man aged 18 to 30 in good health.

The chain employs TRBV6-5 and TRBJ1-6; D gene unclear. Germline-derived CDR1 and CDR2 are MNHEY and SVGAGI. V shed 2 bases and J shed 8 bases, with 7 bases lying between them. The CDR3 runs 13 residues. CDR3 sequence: CASSYPGHSPLHF. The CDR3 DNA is TGTGCCAGCAGTTACCCCGGGCATTCACCCCTCCACTTT.

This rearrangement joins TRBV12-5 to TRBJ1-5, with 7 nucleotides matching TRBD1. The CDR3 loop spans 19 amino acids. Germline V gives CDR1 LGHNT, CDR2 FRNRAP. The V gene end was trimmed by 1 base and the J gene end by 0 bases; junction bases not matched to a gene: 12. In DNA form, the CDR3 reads TGTGCTAGTGGTTTGGCTCCCAAGGACTCAGGGGGTAGCAATCAGCCCCAGCATTTT. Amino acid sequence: CASGLAPKDSGGSNQPQHF. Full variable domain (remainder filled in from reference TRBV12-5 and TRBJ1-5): DARVTQTPRHKVTEMGQEVTMRCQPILGHNTVFWYRQTMMQGLELLAYFRNRAPLDDSGMPKDRFSAEMPDATLATLKIQPSEPRDSAVYFCASGLAPKDSGGSNQPQHFGDGTRLSIL.

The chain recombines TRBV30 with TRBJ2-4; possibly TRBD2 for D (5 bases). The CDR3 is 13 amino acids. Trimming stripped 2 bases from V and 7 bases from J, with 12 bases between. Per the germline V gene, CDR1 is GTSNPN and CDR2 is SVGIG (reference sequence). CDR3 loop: CAWSPGVANIQYF. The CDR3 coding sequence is TGTGCCTGGAGTCCCGGGGTGGCGAACATTCAGTACTTC.

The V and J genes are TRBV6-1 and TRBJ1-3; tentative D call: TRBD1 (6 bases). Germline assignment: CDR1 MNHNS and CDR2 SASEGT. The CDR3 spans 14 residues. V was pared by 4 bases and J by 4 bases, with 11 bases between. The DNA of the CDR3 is TGTGCCAGCAGTGGGCTAGGACAGGGAAACACCATATATTTT. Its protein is CASSGLGQGNTIYF.

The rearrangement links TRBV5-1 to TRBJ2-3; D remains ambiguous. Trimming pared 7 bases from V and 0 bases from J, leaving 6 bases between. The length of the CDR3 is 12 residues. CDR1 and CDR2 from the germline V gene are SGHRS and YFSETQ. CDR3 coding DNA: TGCGCCAGCGGCTCTAGCACAGATACGCAGTATTTT. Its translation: CASGSSTDTQYF.

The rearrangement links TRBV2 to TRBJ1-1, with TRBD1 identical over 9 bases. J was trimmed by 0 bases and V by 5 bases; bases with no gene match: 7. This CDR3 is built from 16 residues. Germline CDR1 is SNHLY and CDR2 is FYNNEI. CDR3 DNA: TGTGCCAGCAGTCCCGGGACAGGGCTCATGAACACTGAAGCTTTCTTT. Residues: CASSPGTGLMNTEAFF.

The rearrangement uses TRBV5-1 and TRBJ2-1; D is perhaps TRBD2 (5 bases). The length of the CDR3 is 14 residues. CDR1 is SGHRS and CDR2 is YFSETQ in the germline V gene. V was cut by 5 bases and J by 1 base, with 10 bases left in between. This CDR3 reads CASRKADSYNEQFF. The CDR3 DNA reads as TGCGCCAGCAGAAAAGCGGATTCCTACAATGAGCAGTTCTTC. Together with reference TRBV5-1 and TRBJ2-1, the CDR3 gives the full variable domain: KAGVTQTPRYLIKTRGQQVTLSCSPISGHRSVSWYQQTPGQGLQFLFEYFSETQRNKGNFPGRFSGRQFSNSRSEMNVSTLELGDSALYLCASRKADSYNEQFFGPGTRLTVL.

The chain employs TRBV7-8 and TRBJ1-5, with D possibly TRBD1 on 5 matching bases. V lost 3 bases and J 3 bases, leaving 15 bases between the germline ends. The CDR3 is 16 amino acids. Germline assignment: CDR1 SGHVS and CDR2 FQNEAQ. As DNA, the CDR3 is TGTGCCAGCAGCTTCCTGCGATTCAGGGACAATCAGCCCCAGCATTTT. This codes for CASSFLRFRDNQPQHF.

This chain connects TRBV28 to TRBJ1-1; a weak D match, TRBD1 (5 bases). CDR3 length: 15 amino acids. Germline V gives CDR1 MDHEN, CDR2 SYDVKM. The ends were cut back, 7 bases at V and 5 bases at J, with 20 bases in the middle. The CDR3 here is CASTMAGLGTTEAFF. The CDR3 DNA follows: TGTGCCAGCACCATGGCGGGACTGGGGACGACTGAAGCTTTCTTT. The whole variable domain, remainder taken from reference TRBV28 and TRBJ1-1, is DVKVTQSSRYLVKRTGEKVFLECVQDMDHENMFWYRQDPGLGLRLIYFSYDVKMKEKGDIPEGYSVSREKKERFSLILESASTNQTSMYLCASTMAGLGTTEAFFGQGTRLTVV.

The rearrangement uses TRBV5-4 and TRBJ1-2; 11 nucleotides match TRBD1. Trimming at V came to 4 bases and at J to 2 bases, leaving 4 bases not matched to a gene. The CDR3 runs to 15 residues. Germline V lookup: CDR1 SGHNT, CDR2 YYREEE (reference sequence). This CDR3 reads CASSPGTGGNYGYTF. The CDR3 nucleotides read TGTGCCAGCAGCCCGGGGACAGGGGGGAACTATGGCTACACCTTC.

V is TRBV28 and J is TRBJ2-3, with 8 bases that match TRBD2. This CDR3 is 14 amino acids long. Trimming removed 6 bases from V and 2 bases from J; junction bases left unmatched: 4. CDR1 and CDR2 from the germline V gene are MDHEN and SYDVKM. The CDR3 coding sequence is TGTGCCAGCAGCCGGGGGGGTAACACAGATACGCAGTATTTT. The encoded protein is CASSRGGNTDTQYF. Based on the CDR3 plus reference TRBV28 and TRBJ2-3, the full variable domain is DVKVTQSSRYLVKRTGEKVFLECVQDMDHENMFWYRQDPGLGLRLIYFSYDVKMKEKGDIPEGYSVSREKKERFSLILESASTNQTSMYLCASSRGGNTDTQYFGPGTRLTVL.

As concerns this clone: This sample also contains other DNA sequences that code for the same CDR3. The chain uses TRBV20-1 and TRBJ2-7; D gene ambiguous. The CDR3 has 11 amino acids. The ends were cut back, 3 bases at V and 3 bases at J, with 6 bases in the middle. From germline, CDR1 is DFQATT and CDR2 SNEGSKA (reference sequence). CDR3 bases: TGCAGTGCTAGTTCCAGCTACGAGCAGTACTTC. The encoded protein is CSASSSYEQYF.

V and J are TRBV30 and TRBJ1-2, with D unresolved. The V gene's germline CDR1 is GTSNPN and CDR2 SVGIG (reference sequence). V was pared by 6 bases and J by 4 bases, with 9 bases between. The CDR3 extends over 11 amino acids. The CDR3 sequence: CACTKVYGYTF. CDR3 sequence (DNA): TGTGCCTGCACTAAAGTCTATGGCTACACCTTC.

The CDR3: CASRPSGRGLREQYF. The CDR3 nucleotides read TGTGCCAGCCGGCCAAGCGGGAGAGGCCTCCGCGAGCAGTACTTC. The rearrangement joins TRBV6-5 to TRBJ2-7, with TRBD2 matching over 8 bases. The CDR3 totals 15 residues. CDR1 MNHEY and CDR2 SVGAGI come from the germline V gene. The J segment lost 6 bases and the V segment lost 8 bases, leaving 15 bases of the junction unmatched.

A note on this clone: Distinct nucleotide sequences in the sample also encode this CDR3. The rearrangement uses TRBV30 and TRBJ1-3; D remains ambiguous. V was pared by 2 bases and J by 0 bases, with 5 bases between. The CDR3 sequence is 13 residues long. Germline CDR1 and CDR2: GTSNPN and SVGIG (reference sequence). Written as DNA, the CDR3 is TGTGCCTGGAGTAGCGGCTCTGGAAACACCATATATTTT. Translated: CAWSSGSGNTIYF.

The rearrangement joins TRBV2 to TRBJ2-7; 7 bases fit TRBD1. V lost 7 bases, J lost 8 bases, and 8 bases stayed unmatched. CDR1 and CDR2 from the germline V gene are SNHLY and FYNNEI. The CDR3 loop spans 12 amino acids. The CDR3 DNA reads TGTGCCAGCACTAATTGGGACAGCCAGCAGTACTTC. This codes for CASTNWDSQQYF.

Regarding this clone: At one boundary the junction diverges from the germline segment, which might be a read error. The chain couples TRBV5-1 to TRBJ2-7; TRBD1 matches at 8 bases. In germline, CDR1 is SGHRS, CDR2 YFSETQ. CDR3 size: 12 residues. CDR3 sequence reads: CASSLDSTGGTF. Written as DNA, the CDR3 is TGCGCCAGCAGCTTGGATAGTACAGGGGGTACCTTC.

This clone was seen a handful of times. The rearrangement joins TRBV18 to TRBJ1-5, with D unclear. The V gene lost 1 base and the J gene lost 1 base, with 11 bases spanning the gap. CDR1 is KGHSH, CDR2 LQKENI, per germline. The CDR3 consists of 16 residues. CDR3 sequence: CASSPQVQWSNQPQHF. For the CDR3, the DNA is TGTGCCAGCTCACCACAGGTACAGTGGAGCAATCAGCCCCAGCATTTT.

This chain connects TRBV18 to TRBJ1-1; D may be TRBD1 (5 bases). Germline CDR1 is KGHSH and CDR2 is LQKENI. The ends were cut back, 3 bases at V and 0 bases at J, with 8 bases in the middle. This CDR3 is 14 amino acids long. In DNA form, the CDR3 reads TGTGCCAGCTCACCCAGGGACGTGAACACTGAAGCTTTCTTT. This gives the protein CASSPRDVNTEAFF.

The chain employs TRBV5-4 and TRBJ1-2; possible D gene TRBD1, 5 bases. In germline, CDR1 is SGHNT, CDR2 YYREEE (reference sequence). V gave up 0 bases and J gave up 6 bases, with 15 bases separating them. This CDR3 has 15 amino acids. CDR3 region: CASSLAGAGTNGYTF. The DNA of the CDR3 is TGTGCCAGCAGCTTGGCCGGGGCAGGTACGAATGGCTACACCTTC.